A selection of T cell receptor beta chains follows, all from one sample in a study of early T cells in non-severe SARS-CoV-2 infection. Using its own MiXCR run on the 5' RACE reads, TCRdb lists one record per CDR3 protein. The table lists 65,000 to 95,000 distinct CDR3 sequences, more than 10% of them singletons. The sequenced sample was whole blood, obtained at baseline. The receptors stem from an adult who was a healthcare worker with PCR-confirmed SARS-CoV-2 infection or an uninfected control (not recorded which). The donor label of this sample is uncertain. The CDR3 runs from the conserved cysteine through the conserved F or W. The D gene is left open where the match is weak. For some rows the clone size is stated as once, few or many, or as a class when expanded; others skip it.

size,V,D,J,CDR3,DNA
many,TRBV4-1,TRBD2,TRBJ2-3,CASSPSTSGGAIDTQYF,TGCGCCAGCAGCCCATCCACCAGCGGGGGGGCAATAGATACGCAGTATTTT
few,TRBV7-8,TRBD2,TRBJ2-3,CASSLRASGYGTDTQYF,TGTGCCAGCAGCTTAAGGGCTAGCGGGTACGGCACAGATACGCAGTATTTT
many,TRBV7-8,NA,TRBJ2-7,CASSLEPDNNYEQYF,TGTGCCAGCAGCTTAGAACCCGACAATAACTACGAGCAGTACTTC
NA,TRBV9,NA,TRBJ2-7,CASSASGFSYEQYF,TGTGCCAGCAGCGCCTCCGGATTCTCCTACGAGCAGTACTTC
many,TRBV9,TRBD2,TRBJ2-3,CASNDLAGGQYF,TGTGCCAGTAACGATCTAGCGGGAGGACAGTATTTT
many,TRBV3-2,NA,TRBJ2-3,CASSQGAGGWTDTQYF,TGTGCCAGCAGCCAAGGGGCGGGAGGGTGGACAGATACGCAGTATTTT
NA,TRBV29-1,NA,TRBJ2-7,CSVGGPGEQYF,TGCAGCGTCGGAGGGCCAGGCGAGCAGTACTTC
many,TRBV27,NA,TRBJ2-2,CASSLGGRTTGELFF,TGTGCCAGCAGTTTAGGGGGTCGGACGACCGGGGAGCTGTTTTTT
NA,TRBV2,NA,TRBJ1-1,CASSEQGSTEAFF,TGTGCCAGCAGTGAACAGGGATCAACTGAAGCTTTCTTT
few,TRBV14,NA,TRBJ1-2,CASSRDQQYGYTF,TGTGCCAGCAGTCGGGACCAGCAGTATGGCTACACCTTC
few,TRBV4-2,NA,TRBJ1-1,CASSQVAGRAGGNTEAFF,TGTGCCAGCAGCCAAGTGGCGGGACGGGCAGGAGGGAACACTGAAGCTTTCTTT
NA,TRBV3-1,TRBD2,TRBJ2-1,CASSQDLASGEQFF,TGTGCCAGCAGCCAAGATTTGGCTAGCGGGGAGCAGTTCTTC
few,TRBV12-3/TRBV12-4,NA,TRBJ1-1,CASVSEGGTEAFF,TGTGCCAGCGTCTCAGAAGGGGGCACTGAAGCTTTCTTT
NA,TRBV4-3,TRBD1,TRBJ2-7,CASSQVDRGGEQYF,TGCGCCAGCAGCCAAGTAGACAGGGGGGGCGAGCAGTACTTC
many,TRBV20-1,NA,TRBJ1-2,CSARHYYGYTF,TGCAGTGCTAGACATTACTATGGCTACACCTTC
NA,TRBV11-2,NA,TRBJ2-3,CASSLAGRMDTQYF,TGTGCCAGCAGCTTAGCGGGGCGTATGGATACGCAGTATTTT
NA,TRBV5-1,TRBD1,TRBJ1-2,CASSPQGILHGYTF,TGCGCCAGCAGCCCACAGGGGATCCTCCATGGCTACACCTTC
NA,TRBV6-1,NA,TRBJ2-5,CASLGTRTSETQYF,TGTGCCAGCCTAGGGACTCGAACGTCAGAGACCCAGTACTTC
many,TRBV3-1,TRBD2,TRBJ2-7,CASSPQRGPSPYEQYF,TGTGCCAGCAGCCCCCAGCGGGGACCGAGTCCCTACGAGCAGTACTTC